This T cell receptor beta chain stems from a study of CD8 T cells in Susac syndrome. Regarding the study as a whole: As the study acknowledged, the number of individuals in its TCR sequencing and HLA analysis was relatively small.

This CDR3 region has 15 residues. V lost 2 bases and J 4 bases, leaving 14 bases between the germline ends. Per the germline V gene, CDR1 is LGHDT and CDR2 is YNNKEL (reference sequence). About this clonotype itself: Its antigen remains unidentified.

Sequencing of TCR beta, carried out with a high-throughput approach, was applied to CD8+ and CD4+ T cells from the blood. The authors negatively isolated CD8+ and CD4+ T cells and FACS-enriched TEMRA cells. A quantity of roughly 0.5 to 1 ug RNA underwent reverse transcription using random hexamers. Amplification of the TCR beta CDR3 was carried out by immunoSEQ multiplex PCR, which spanned a total of 54 Vbeta and 13 Jbeta segments. TCRdb reanalysed the immunoSEQ multiplex PCR reads using MiXCR and keeps one entry per CDR3 protein. The table records over 150,000 distinct CDR3 sequences, nearly 95% of them present only once.

The chain joins TRBV3-1 to TRBJ2-5; unclear D gene. Sequenced: CD4+ T cells from PBMCs. This TCR was recovered from a human donor with multiple sclerosis. The CDR3 sequence is CASSQLVGQPETQYF. The CDR3 DNA is TGTGCCAGCAGCCAATTGGTCGGGCAGCCAGAGACCCAGTACTTC.